The 12 T cell receptor beta chains in this list originate from one sample, sequenced in a study of T cell responses to AZD1222 COVID-19 vaccine. Here immunoSEQ multiplex PCR was the method, and the copy in TCRdb shows in-frame clones only, minus some. Counted here are more than 150,000 clones, 70% to 90% occurring once; the ten biggest clones make up about 0.49%. Sample: peripheral blood, taken on day 0 of AZD1222 vaccination. Source of these receptors: an adult in good health.

The rearrangement joins TRBV4-3 to TRBJ2-3; D remains ambiguous. Germline-derived CDR1 and CDR2 are LGHNA and YSLEER. The CDR3 totals 14 residues. V lost 4 bases and J lost 4, with 12 bases in between. The CDR3 protein is CASSPTSWSDTQYF. In DNA, the CDR3 is TGCGCCAGCAGCCCGACAAGCTGGTCAGATACGCAGTATTTT.

The chain has TRBV4-1 and TRBJ2-5; possibly TRBD2 for D (5 bases). The length of the CDR3 is 14 residues. The V end lost 1 base, the J end lost 1 base, and 7 bases lay between the germline ends. Germline CDR1 MGHRA, CDR2 YSYEKL. CDR3 DNA: TGCGCCAGCAGCCAAGGAGGGATCCAAGAGACCCAGTACTTC. It yields the protein CASSQGGIQETQYF.

The rearrangement uses TRBV27 and TRBJ2-1, with D perhaps TRBD2 (6 bases). The length of the CDR3 is 14 residues. V was clipped by 6 bases and J by 8 bases, with 17 bases between them. Germline V gives CDR1 MNHEY, CDR2 SMNVEV (reference sequence). CDR3 sequence: CASRPTSIDHEQFF. CDR3 coding DNA: TGTGCCAGCAGGCCAACTAGCATAGACCATGAGCAGTTCTTC.

The genes are TRBV7-2 and TRBJ1-2; 7 nucleotides agree with TRBD1. With V trimmed by 7 bases and J by 8 bases, 10 bases remained unmatched. Per germline, CDR1 SGHTA and CDR2 FQGNSA. CDR3 length: 13 amino acids. The CDR3 loop reads CASTQTGLGGYTF. CDR3 nucleotides: TGTGCCAGCACCCAGACAGGGCTGGGAGGCTACACCTTC.

The chain links TRBV29-1 to TRBJ2-5; 8 bases match TRBD2. The CDR3 length is 15 residues. Per the germline V gene, CDR1 is SQVTM and CDR2 is ANQGSEA. Losses at the gene ends were 7 bases for V and 1 base for J; bases not matched to a gene: 11. In nucleotides, the CDR3 is TGCAGCGCCGCCGGGCTAGCGGGTAGCCAAGAGACCCAGTACTTC. Amino acid sequence: CSAAGLAGSQETQYF.

J is TRBJ1-1 and V is TRBV2; D is ambiguous. The CDR3 has 15 amino acids. Trimming removed 7 bases from V and 0 bases from J, with 15 bases in between. Germline CDR1 and CDR2: SNHLY and FYNNEI. The CDR3 protein is CASKNARTVNTEAFF. The CDR3, as DNA: TGTGCCAGCAAAAATGCGAGGACGGTGAACACTGAAGCTTTCTTT.

This chain connects TRBV19 to TRBJ2-1, with D possibly being TRBD1 (6 bases). The V gene's germline CDR1 is LNHDA and CDR2 SQIVND (reference sequence). The ends were cut back, 3 bases at V and 2 bases at J, with 11 bases in the middle. CDR3 length: 15 amino acids. Here the CDR3 DNA reads TGTGCCAGTAGTATTGGACAGCCTCCCTACAATGAGCAGTTCTTC. This translates into CASSIGQPPYNEQFF.

CDR3 sequence reads: CAGTLAGGPDTQYF. CDR3 DNA: TGTGCCGGAACACTAGCGGGGGGCCCAGATACGCAGTATTTT. The J gene is TRBJ2-3, the V gene TRBV6-5, with TRBD2 matching over 12 bases. Germline V gene lookup returns CDR1 MNHEY and CDR2 SVGAGI. The trim removed 11 bases at V and 4 bases at J, leaving 7 bases unmatched. CDR3 length: 14 amino acids.

This chain links TRBV28 with TRBJ1-1; 7 bases agree with TRBD1. The CDR3 extends over 15 amino acids. V lost 2 bases, J lost 1 base, and 4 bases stayed unmatched. Germline-derived CDR1 and CDR2 are MDHEN and SYDVKM. CDR3: CASSLLQGSNTEAFF. The CDR3, as DNA: TGTGCCAGCAGTTTACTACAGGGGTCGAACACTGAAGCTTTCTTT.

J is TRBJ1-1 and V is TRBV27; D unclear. The germline V gene encodes CDR1 MNHEY and CDR2 SMNVEV (reference sequence). The CDR3 loop spans 15 amino acids. V was clipped by 5 bases and J by 7 bases, with 20 bases between them. The CDR3 loop is CASSPPGRAGFEAFF. CDR3 DNA sequence: TGTGCCAGCAGTCCACCTGGGCGCGCTGGGTTTGAAGCTTTCTTT.

This chain joins TRBV13 and TRBJ2-3; unclear D gene. The CDR3 extends over 13 amino acids. The germline V gene encodes CDR1 PRHDT and CDR2 FYEKMQ (reference sequence). V shed 5 bases and J shed 3 bases, with 9 bases lying between them. CDR3 sequence (DNA): TGTGCCAGCAGCCTCCGAGAGACAGATACGCAGTATTTT. Its protein product is CASSLRETDTQYF. Drawing the rest from reference TRBV13 and TRBJ2-3, the complete variable domain is AAGVIQSPRHLIKEKRETATLKCYPIPRHDTVYWYQQGPGQDPQFLISFYEKMQSDKGSIPDRFSAQQFSDYHSELNMSSLELGDSALYFCASSLRETDTQYFGPGTRLTVL.

The chain has TRBV14 and TRBJ2-6; the D call may be TRBD1 or TRBD2 (5 bases each). The CDR3 is 14 amino acids. V gave up 8 bases and J gave up 9 bases, with 17 bases separating them. Germline V lookup: CDR1 SGHDN, CDR2 FVKESK. CDR3 DNA sequence: TGTGCCAGCTGGGAGAGGGGACCGGGCAACGTCCTGACTTTC. Amino acids: CASWERGPGNVLTF.